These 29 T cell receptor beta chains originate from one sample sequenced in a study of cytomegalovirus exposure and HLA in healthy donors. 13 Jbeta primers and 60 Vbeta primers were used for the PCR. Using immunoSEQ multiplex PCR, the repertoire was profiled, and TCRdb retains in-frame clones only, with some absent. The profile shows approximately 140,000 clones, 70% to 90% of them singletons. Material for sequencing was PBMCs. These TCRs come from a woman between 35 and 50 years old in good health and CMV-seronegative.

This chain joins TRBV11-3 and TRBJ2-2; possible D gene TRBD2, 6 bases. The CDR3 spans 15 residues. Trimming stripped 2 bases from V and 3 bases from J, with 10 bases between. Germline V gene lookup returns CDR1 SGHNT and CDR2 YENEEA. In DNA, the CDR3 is TGTGCCAGCAGCTTATTGAGCGGGTACACCGGGGAGCTGTTTTTT. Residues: CASSLLSGYTGELFF.

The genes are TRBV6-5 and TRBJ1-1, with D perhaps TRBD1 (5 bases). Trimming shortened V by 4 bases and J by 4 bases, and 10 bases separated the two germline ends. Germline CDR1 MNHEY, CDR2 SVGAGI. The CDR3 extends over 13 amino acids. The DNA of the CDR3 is TGTGCCAGCAGTTCCGGGGGTCTCACTGAAGCTTTCTTT. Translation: CASSSGGLTEAFF.

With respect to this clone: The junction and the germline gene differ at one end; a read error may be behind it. For the CDR3, the DNA is TGTTCCAGCGCTGGGGAGGGCTATGGCTACACCTTC. Amino acids: CSSAGEGYGYTF. The chain links TRBV7-9 to TRBJ1-2; D ambiguous. Germline V gene sequence: CDR1 SEHNR, CDR2 FQNEAQ (reference sequence). The CDR3 runs 12 residues. Drawing the rest from reference TRBV7-9 and TRBJ1-2, the complete variable domain is DTGVSQNPRHKITKRGQNVTFRCDPISEHNRLYWYRQTLGQGPEFLTYFQNEAQLEKSRLLSDRFSAERPKGSFSTLEIQRTEQGDSAMYLCSSAGEGYGYTFGSGTRLTVV.

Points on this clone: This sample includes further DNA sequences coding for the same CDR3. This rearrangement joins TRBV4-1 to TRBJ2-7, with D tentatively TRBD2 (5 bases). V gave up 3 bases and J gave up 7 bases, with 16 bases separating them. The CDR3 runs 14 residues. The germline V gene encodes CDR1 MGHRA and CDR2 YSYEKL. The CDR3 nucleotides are TGCGCCAGCAGCCACATCCGGACTCCCGGGGAGCAGTACTTC. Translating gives CASSHIRTPGEQYF.

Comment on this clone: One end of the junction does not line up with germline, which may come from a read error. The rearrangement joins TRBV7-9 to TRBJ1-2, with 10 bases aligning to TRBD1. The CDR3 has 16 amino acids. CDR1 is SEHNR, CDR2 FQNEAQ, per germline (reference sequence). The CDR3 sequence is CSSSLGTTGGGYGYTF. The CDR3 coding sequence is TGTTCCAGCAGCTTAGGCACGACAGGGGGCGGCTATGGCTACACCTTC.

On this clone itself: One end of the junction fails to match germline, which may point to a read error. The CDR3 region is CASSFSAPRSGKDVF. The CDR3, as DNA: TGTGCCAGCAGTTTTTCGGCACCCCGGTCGGGAAAAGATGTTTTT. This chain connects TRBV28 to TRBJ1-4, with D unresolved. Germline-derived CDR1 and CDR2 are MDHEN and SYDVKM. The CDR3 is 15 amino acids. Combining the CDR3 with reference TRBV28 and TRBJ1-4 gives the whole variable domain DVKVTQSSRYLVKRTGEKVFLECVQDMDHENMFWYRQDPGLGLRLIYFSYDVKMKEKGDIPEGYSVSREKKERFSLILESASTNQTSMYLCASSFSAPRSGKDVFGSGTQLSVL.

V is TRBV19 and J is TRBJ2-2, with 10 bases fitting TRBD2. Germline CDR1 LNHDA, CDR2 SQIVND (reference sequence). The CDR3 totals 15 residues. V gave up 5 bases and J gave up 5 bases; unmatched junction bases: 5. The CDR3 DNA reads TGTGCCAGTAGTCAAGCGGGAGGGTTAACCGGGGAGCTGTTTTTT. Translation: CASSQAGGLTGELFF.

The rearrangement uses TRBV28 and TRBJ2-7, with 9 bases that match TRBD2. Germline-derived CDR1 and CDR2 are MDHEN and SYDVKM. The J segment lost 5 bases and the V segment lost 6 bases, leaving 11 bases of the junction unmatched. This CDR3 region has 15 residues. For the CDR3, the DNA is TGTGCCAGCAGCCCCCCGAGCGGGAGGTCAGACGAGCAGTACTTC. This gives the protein CASSPPSGRSDEQYF.

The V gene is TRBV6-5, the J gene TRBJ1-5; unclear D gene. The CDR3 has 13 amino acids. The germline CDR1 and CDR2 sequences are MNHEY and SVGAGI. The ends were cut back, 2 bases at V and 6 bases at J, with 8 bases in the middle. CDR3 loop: CASSYTGSQPQHF. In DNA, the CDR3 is TGTGCCAGCAGTTACACGGGGTCTCAGCCCCAGCATTTT.

The CDR3 nucleotides read TGCGCCAGCAGCTTGGCCGGACAGGGGGCAGAGACCCAGTACTTC. Amino acid sequence: CASSLAGQGAETQYF. V is TRBV5-1 and J is TRBJ2-5; the match to TRBD1 covers 11 bases. This CDR3 is 15 amino acids long. CDR1 and CDR2 (germline): SGHRS, YFSETQ. The ends lost 0 bases at V and 4 bases at J; junction bases unmatched: 2.

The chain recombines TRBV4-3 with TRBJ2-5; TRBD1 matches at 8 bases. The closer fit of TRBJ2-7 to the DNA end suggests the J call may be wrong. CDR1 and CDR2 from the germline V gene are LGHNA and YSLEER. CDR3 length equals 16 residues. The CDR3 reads CASSQDPGRGPYEQYF. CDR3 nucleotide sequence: TGCGCCAGCAGCCAAGATCCGGGCAGGGGGCCCTACGAGCAGTACTTC.

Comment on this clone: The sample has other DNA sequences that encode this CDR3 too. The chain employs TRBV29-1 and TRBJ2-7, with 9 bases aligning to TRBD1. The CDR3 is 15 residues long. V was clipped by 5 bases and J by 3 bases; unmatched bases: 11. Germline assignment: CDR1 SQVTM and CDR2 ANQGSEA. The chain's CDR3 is CSVIEDRGENYEQYF. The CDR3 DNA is TGCAGCGTTATTGAGGACAGGGGTGAAAACTACGAGCAGTACTTC.

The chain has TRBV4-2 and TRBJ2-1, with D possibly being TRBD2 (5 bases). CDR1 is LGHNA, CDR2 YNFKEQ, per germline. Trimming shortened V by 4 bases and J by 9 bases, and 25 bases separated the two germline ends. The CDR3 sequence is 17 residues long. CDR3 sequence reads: CASSPFTPPGVTGEQFF. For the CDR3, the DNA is TGTGCCAGCAGCCCCTTCACCCCCCCCGGGGTAACCGGTGAGCAGTTCTTC.

CDR3 nucleotide sequence: TGTGCCAGCAGCACTATGACAGTCCAAGAGACCCAGTACTTC. Amino acids: CASSTMTVQETQYF. The chain links TRBV11-3 to TRBJ2-5; D is perhaps TRBD1 (5 bases). The V and J ends lost 5 bases and 1 base respectively, with 11 bases between them. This CDR3 contains 14 residues. The germline V gene encodes CDR1 SGHNT and CDR2 YENEEA.

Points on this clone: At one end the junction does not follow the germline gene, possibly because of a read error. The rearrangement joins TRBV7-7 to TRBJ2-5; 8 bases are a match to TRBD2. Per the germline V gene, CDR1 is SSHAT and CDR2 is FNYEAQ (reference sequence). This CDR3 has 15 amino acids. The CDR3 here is CASRDTSGSQETQYF. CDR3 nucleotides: TGTGCTAGCAGAGATACTAGCGGCTCCCAAGAGACCCAGTACTTC.

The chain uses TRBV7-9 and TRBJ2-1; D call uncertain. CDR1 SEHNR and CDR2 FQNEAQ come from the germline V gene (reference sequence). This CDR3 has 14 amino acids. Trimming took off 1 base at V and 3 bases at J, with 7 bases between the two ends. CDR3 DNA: TGTGCCAGCAGCTTAGTCGTTAGCTACAATGAGCAGTTCTTC. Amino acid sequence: CASSLVVSYNEQFF.

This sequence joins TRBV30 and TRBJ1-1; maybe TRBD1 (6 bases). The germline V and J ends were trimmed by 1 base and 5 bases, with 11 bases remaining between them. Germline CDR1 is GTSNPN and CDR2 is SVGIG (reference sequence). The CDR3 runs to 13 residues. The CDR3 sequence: CAWSEQGYTEAFF. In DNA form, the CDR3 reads TGTGCCTGGAGTGAACAGGGTTATACTGAAGCTTTCTTT.

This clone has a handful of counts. CDR3 in amino acids: CASSIFSTGELFF. The CDR3 nucleotides are TGTGCCAGTAGTATTTTTAGCACCGGGGAGCTGTTTTTT. The chain combines TRBV19 with TRBJ2-2; D unclear. The CDR3 covers 13 residues. V lost 3 bases and J 4 bases, leaving 6 bases between the germline ends. CDR1 and CDR2 (germline): LNHDA, SQIVND (reference sequence).

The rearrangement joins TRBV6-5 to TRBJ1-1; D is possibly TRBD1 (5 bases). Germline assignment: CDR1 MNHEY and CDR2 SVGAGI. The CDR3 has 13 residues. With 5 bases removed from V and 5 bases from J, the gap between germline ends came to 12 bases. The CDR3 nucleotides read TGTGCCAGCAGTCTGGGCCGGGGGACTGAAGCTTTCTTT. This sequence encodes CASSLGRGTEAFF.

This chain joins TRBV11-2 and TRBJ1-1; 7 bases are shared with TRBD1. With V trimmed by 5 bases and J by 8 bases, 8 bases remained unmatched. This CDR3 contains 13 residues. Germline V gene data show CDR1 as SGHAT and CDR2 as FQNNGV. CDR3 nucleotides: TGTGCCAGCAGCCGGAATACAGGGGCAGAAGCTTTCTTT. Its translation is CASSRNTGAEAFF. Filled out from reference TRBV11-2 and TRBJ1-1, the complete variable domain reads EAGVAQSPRYKIIEKRQSVAFWCNPISGHATLYWYQQILGQGPKLLIQFQNNGVVDDSQLPKDRFSAERLKGVDSTLKIQPAKLEDSAVYLCASSRNTGAEAFFGQGTRLTVV.

CDR3 residues: CASTSGGTGAFYEQYF. CDR3 nucleotide sequence: TGTGCCAGCACTAGTGGCGGTACAGGGGCCTTCTACGAGCAGTACTTC. The J gene is TRBJ2-7, the V gene TRBV28, with 7 nucleotides matching TRBD1. The CDR3 extends over 16 amino acids. V gave up 7 bases and J gave up 3 bases; unmatched junction bases: 15. Germline V gene data show CDR1 as MDHEN and CDR2 as SYDVKM.

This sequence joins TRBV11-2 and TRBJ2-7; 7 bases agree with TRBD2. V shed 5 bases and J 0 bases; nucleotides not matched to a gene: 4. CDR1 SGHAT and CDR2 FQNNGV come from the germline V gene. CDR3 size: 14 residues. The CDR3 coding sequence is TGTGCCAGCAGCCCCCGGACTAGCTCCTACGAGCAGTACTTC. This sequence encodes CASSPRTSSYEQYF.

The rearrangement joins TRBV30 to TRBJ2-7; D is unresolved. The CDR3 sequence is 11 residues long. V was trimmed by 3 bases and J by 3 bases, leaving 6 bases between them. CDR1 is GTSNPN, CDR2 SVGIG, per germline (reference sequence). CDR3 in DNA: TGTGCCTGGAGCGATAGCTACGAGCAGTACTTC. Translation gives CAWSDSYEQYF.

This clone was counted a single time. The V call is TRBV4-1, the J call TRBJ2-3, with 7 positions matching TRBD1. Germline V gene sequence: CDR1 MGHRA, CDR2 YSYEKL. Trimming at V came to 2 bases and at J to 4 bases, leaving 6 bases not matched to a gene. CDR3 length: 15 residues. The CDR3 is CASSQTQGVPDTQYF. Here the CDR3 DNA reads TGCGCCAGCAGCCAAACTCAGGGGGTTCCAGATACGCAGTATTTT.

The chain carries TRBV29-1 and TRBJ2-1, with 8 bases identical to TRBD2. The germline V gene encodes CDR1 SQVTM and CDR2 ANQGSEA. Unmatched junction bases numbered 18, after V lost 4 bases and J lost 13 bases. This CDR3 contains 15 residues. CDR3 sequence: CSVAPLVGSGNAQFF. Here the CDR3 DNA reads TGCAGCGTTGCGCCCTTGGTGGGTAGCGGGAACGCCCAGTTCTTC.

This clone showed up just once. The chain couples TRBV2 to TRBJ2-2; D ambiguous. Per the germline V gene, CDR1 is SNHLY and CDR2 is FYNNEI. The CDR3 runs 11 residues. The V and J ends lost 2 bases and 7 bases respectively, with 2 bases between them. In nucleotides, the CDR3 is TGTGCCAGCAGTGAACTCGGGGAGCTGTTTTTT. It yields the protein CASSELGELFF.

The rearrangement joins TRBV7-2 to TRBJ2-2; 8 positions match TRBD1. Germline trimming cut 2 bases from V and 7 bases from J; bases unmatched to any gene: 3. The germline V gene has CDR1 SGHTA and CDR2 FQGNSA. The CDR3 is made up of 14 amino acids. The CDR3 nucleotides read TGTGCCAGCAGCTTAACTGGACAGGGCGGGGAGCTGTTTTTT. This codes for CASSLTGQGGELFF.

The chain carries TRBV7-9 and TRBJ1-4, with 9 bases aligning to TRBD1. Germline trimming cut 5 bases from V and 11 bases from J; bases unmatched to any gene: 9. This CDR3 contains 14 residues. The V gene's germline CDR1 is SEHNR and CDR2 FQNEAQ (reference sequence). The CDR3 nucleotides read TGTGCCAGCAGCGAAGGGACAGGGAGACCGAAACTGTTTTTT. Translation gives CASSEGTGRPKLFF. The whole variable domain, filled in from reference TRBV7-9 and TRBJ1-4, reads DTGVSQNPRHKITKRGQNVTFRCDPISEHNRLYWYRQTLGQGPEFLTYFQNEAQLEKSRLLSDRFSAERPKGSFSTLEIQRTEQGDSAMYLCASSEGTGRPKLFFGSGTQLSVL.

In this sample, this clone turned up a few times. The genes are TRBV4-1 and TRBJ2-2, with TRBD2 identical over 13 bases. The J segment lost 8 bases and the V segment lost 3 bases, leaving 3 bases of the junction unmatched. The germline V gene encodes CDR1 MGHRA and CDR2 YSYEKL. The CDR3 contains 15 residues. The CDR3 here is CASSHLGLAGGELFF. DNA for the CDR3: TGCGCCAGCAGCCACCTGGGACTAGCGGGAGGGGAGCTGTTTTTT.